The 20 T cell receptor beta chains below were found in one sample sequenced in a study of T cell clonality in common variable immunodeficiency (dated by TCRdb to the mid-2010s). The library was obtained by the immunoSEQ multiplex PCR assay. The table comes from immuneACCESS by way of TCRdb, which keeps in-frame sequences with V and J called. Part of the clones is missing from these tables; in studies checked, under half for an unresolved V gene and the rest for unknown reasons. This sample has 35,000 or so clones, none of them a singleton. The ten largest account for 0.75% to 1% of the sample. Sequenced sample: peripheral blood mononuclear cells. These receptor sequences come from a person aged 18 to 75 in good health.

This clone occurred many times. The read comes to an end 3 residues before the CDR3 does, leaving the germline J gene to fill in the end. V and J are TRBV5-1 and TRBJ1-2; 12 nucleotides line up with TRBD1. Germline V gene lookup returns CDR1 SGHRS and CDR2 YFSETQ. This CDR3 contains 19 residues. V lost 3 bases to trimming and J lost 2 bases; unmatched junction nucleotides: 14. The CDR3 spells CASSSTGGGQGASNYGYTF. CDR3 bases read: TGCGCCAGCAGCTCTACAGGGGGGGGACAGGGGGCCTCCAACTATGGC. Filled out from reference TRBV5-1 and TRBJ1-2, the complete variable domain reads KAGVTQTPRYLIKTRGQQVTLSCSPISGHRSVSWYQQTPGQGLQFLFEYFSETQRNKGNFPGRFSGRQFSNSRSEMNVSTLELGDSALYLCASSSTGGGQGASNYGYTFGSGTRLTVV.

This clone has a count of ten or more. One junction end disagrees with the germline gene, perhaps due to a read error. The CDR3 extends 3 residues past the end of the read, so its final part is completed from the germline J gene. V is TRBV4-2 and J is TRBJ2-5, with 8 bases that match TRBD2. The CDR3 is made up of 15 amino acids. Germline CDR1 reads LGHNA; CDR2 reads YNFKEQ. Incomplete CDR3 DNA: TGCGCCAGCAGCCAAGGGATTGCGGGGGGTGAGACC. Its protein is CASSQGIAGGET. The full CDR3 reads CASSQGIAGGETQYF.

This clone showed up many times. The CDR3 end falls 3 residues outside the read, so it is completed with the germline J gene. The gene calls are TRBV2 and TRBJ1-2; a possible D gene is TRBD1 (5 bases). V was pared by 7 bases and J by 5 bases, with 20 bases between. The CDR3 spans 15 residues. CDR1 and CDR2 from the germline V gene are SNHLY and FYNNEI. Here the CDR3 reads CASTPAGRRGYGYTF. The sequenced part of the CDR3 DNA is TGTGCCAGCACCCCAGCAGGGCGTAGGGGATATGGC.

This clone was observed at least ten times. The read gets to within 3 residues of the CDR3 end, and the germline J gene fills in the rest. This sequence joins TRBV7-8 and TRBJ2-6; TRBD1 or TRBD2 may be the D gene (5 bases each). V was pared by 3 bases and J by 2 bases, with 8 bases between. The CDR3 contains 15 residues. Looked up from germline, CDR1 is SGHVS and CDR2 is FQNEAQ. Incomplete CDR3 DNA: TGTGCCAGCAGCTTCAGAGGGGCTGGGGCCAACGTC. Amino acids: CASSFRGAGANV. From start to end, the CDR3 is CASSFRGAGANVLTF.

This clone appeared many times. The read halts 3 residues ahead of the CDR3 end, with the missing end drawn from the germline J gene. At the DNA level, this CDR3 is encoded by other sequences in the same sample as well. The chain combines TRBV18 with TRBJ2-1; the match to TRBD2 covers 12 bases. V lost 3 bases, J lost 5 bases, and 8 bases stayed unmatched. Germline V lookup: CDR1 KGHSH, CDR2 LQKENI. The CDR3 is made up of 17 amino acids. CDR3 sequence: CASSPRLAGALNNEQFF. CDR3 DNA (partial): TGTGCCAGCTCACCCCGACTAGCGGGAGCGCTAAACAATGAG.

This clone appeared many times. The DNA ends 3 residues before the CDR3 does, and the rest of the CDR3 is filled in from the germline J gene. The gene calls are TRBV20-1 and TRBJ2-3; D is possibly TRBD2 (5 bases). The CDR3 runs 16 residues. Deletions cut 3 bases from V and 0 bases from J, with 16 bases between. Germline V gene sequence: CDR1 DFQATT, CDR2 SNEGSKA (reference sequence). CDR3 sequence reads: CSASKRPAHSTDTQYF. CDR3 bases read: TGCAGTGCTAGTAAGCGGCCCGCTCATAGCACAGATACG.

This clone was observed at least ten times. The CDR3 end lies 3 residues beyond the end of the read and is filled in from the germline J gene. This rearrangement joins TRBV20-1 to TRBJ2-1, with TRBD2 matching 15 bases. Germline V gene sequence: CDR1 DFQATT, CDR2 SNEGSKA (reference sequence). There are 14 residues in the CDR3. V lost 3 bases to trimming and J lost 6 bases; unmatched junction nucleotides: 0. The CDR3 loop reads CSARGLAGGNEQFF. The part of the CDR3 DNA that was read is TGCAGTGCTAGGGGACTAGCGGGAGGCAATGAG.

This clone was found many times. The read falls 3 residues short of the CDR3 end, and the missing part is taken from the germline J gene. The chain links TRBV6-4 to TRBJ2-3, with D tentatively TRBD1 (6 bases). Trimming left V 4 bases short and J 2 bases short, with 10 bases between. This CDR3 contains 14 residues. The germline CDR1 and CDR2 sequences are MRHNA and SNTAGT. The CDR3 reads CASSVGQTTDTQYF. The sequenced CDR3 bases are TGTGCCAGCAGTGTAGGACAGACCACAGATACG.

This clone was detected many times. The sequenced fragment ends 3 residues before the CDR3 boundary, so the rest is inferred from the germline J gene. The sample has other DNA sequences that encode this CDR3 too. This chain links TRBV7-9 with TRBJ2-3, with a tentative D call TRBD2 (6 bases). The germline V gene has CDR1 SEHNR and CDR2 FQNEAQ (reference sequence). Deletions cut 5 bases from V and 5 bases from J, with 8 bases between. The CDR3 consists of 12 residues. The CDR3 region is CASSQGLDTQYF. CDR3 DNA, as far as it was read: TGTGCCAGCAGCCAGGGACTAGATACG.

This clone was seen repeatedly, ten times or more. The read is 3 residues too short to cover the CDR3 end, so that end is filled in from the germline J gene. The chain joins TRBV13 to TRBJ2-3; TRBD1 matches 9 bases. The trim removed 0 bases at V and 4 bases at J, leaving 8 bases unmatched. There are 17 residues in the CDR3. Germline V gives CDR1 PRHDT, CDR2 FYEKMQ (reference sequence). CDR3 DNA, as far as it was read: TGTGCCAGCAGCTTAGGAGCCGGGACAGGGAAGTCAGATACG. Its protein product is CASSLGAGTGKSDT. The full CDR3 protein reads CASSLGAGTGKSDTQYF.

There are many counts of this clone. CDR3 in amino acids: CASSYRGIGELFF. The sequenced CDR3 bases are TGTGCCAGCAGTTACCGGGGAATCGGGGAG. This chain joins TRBV6-2 or TRBV6-3 and TRBJ2-2; possible D gene TRBD2, 5 bases. The read finishes 3 residues shy of the CDR3 end, and the germline J gene is used to complete it. Deletions cut 2 bases from V and 7 bases from J, with 8 bases between. Germline V CDR1 and CDR2: MNHEY, SVGEGT. The CDR3 covers 13 residues.

For this clone: The read ends 3 residues early relative to the CDR3; the germline J gene fills the gap. V gene TRBV18 combines with J gene TRBJ1-2; possible D gene TRBD1, 5 bases. CDR1 and CDR2 (germline): KGHSH, LQKENI. The CDR3 has 15 amino acids. CDR3 bases read: TGTGCCAGCTCACCAATGGGGCGAGGGAACTACGAC. Its translation is CASSPMGRGNYD. The whole CDR3 sequence is CASSPMGRGNYDYTF.

This clone was observed many times. Read sequence stops 3 residues before the CDR3 end, and the germline J gene provides the missing end. The chain couples TRBV5-6 to TRBJ2-1; no clear D gene. Germline lookup yields CDR1 SGHDT and CDR2 YYEEEE. Trimming left V 0 bases short and J 0 bases short, with 7 bases between. The CDR3 loop spans 15 amino acids. CDR3 bases read: TGTGCCAGCAGCTTGGAGCCGAGCTCCTACAATGAG. This encodes CASSLEPSSYNE. In full, the CDR3 reads CASSLEPSSYNEQFF.

This clone was detected many times. Partial CDR3 DNA: TGTGCCAGCACCCCGGGACTAGCGGTTGATGAG. This gives the protein CASTPGLAVDE. The entire CDR3 protein reads CASTPGLAVDEQFF. The chain combines TRBV7-2 with TRBJ2-1; TRBD2 agrees at 11 bases. The CDR3 extends 3 residues past the end of the read, so its final part is completed from the germline J gene. The CDR3 has 14 residues. The V and J ends lost 7 bases and 8 bases, in that order; junction bases with no gene match: 7. In germline, CDR1 is SGHTA, CDR2 FQGNSA.

This clone was seen ten or more times. The read terminates 3 residues ahead of where the CDR3 ends, so the germline J gene completes it. The V gene is TRBV6-1, the J gene TRBJ1-1; 12 positions agree with TRBD1. V dropped 4 bases and J dropped 2; count of bases not matched to a gene: 5. Germline loops: CDR1 MNHNS, CDR2 SASEGT. The CDR3 runs to 16 residues. CDR3 amino acids: CASSAWGQGANTEAFF. Partial CDR3 DNA: TGTGCCAGCAGTGCGTGGGGACAGGGGGCTAACACTGAA.

This clone came up many times. The read ends 3 residues shy of where the CDR3 ends; the end is completed using the germline J gene. This sample includes further DNA sequences coding for the same CDR3. The chain has TRBV5-4 and TRBJ2-7; D might be TRBD1 (6 bases). The CDR3 runs 14 residues. Deletions cut 0 bases from V and 0 bases from J, with 7 bases between. The germline gives CDR1 SGHNT, CDR2 YYREEE (reference sequence). This CDR3 is CASSLDRVSYEQYF. The part of the CDR3 DNA that was read is TGTGCCAGCAGCTTGGACAGGGTCTCCTACGAG. The whole variable domain, filled in from reference TRBV5-4 and TRBJ2-7, reads ETGVTQSPTHLIKTRGQQVTLRCSSQSGHNTVSWYQQALGQGPQFIFQYYREEENGRGNFPPRFSGLQFPNYSSELNVNALELDDSALYLCASSLDRVSYEQYFGPGTRLTVT.

This clone was recorded many times. Incomplete CDR3 DNA: TGCAGTGCGGTGGGACAGAACTATGGC. It codes for CSAVGQNYG. The full CDR3 protein is CSAVGQNYGYTF. The chain uses TRBV20-1 and TRBJ1-2, with 7 bases fitting TRBD1. The CDR3 is cut off 3 residues early in the read; its end comes from the germline J gene. Germline-derived CDR1 and CDR2 are DFQATT and SNEGSKA (reference sequence). V was clipped by 6 bases and J by 2 bases; unmatched bases: 3. CDR3 size: 12 residues.

The table lists this clone with many counts. The read terminates 3 residues ahead of where the CDR3 ends, so the germline J gene completes it. V usage is TRBV10-3 and J usage is TRBJ2-7, with a weak D call TRBD2 (5 bases). Per germline, CDR1 ENHRY and CDR2 SYGVKD. The CDR3 is 15 residues long. V lost 0 bases and J lost 0, with 9 bases in between. This chain's CDR3 is CAISESTAGSYEQYF. The covered CDR3 bases are TGTGCCATCAGTGAGTCGACGGCGGGCTCCTACGAG.

This clone was seen repeatedly, ten times or more. The CDR3 end falls 3 residues outside the read, so it is completed with the germline J gene. The chain joins TRBV14 to TRBJ1-5; the D gene is possibly TRBD1 (6 bases). This CDR3 comprises 17 residues. From germline, CDR1 is SGHDN and CDR2 FVKESK. V shed 1 base and J shed 0 bases, with 13 bases lying between them. CDR3 loop: CASSQGYRDPSNQPQHF. The CDR3 DNA, read in part, is TGTGCCAGCAGCCAAGGCTACAGGGATCCTAGCAATCAGCCC. Complete variable domain (other parts from reference TRBV14 and TRBJ1-5): EAGVTQFPSHSVIEKGQTVTLRCDPISGHDNLYWYRRVMGKEIKFLLHFVKESKQDESGMPNNRFLAERTGGTYSTLKVQPAELEDSGVYFCASSQGYRDPSNQPQHFGDGTRLSIL.

This clone was observed a few times. The CDR3 protein is CASSFSGVWDNEQFF. The covered CDR3 bases are TGTGCCAGCAGCTTTAGCGGGGTCTGGGACAATGAG. The chain employs TRBV7-8 and TRBJ2-1, with 8 bases matching TRBD2. The missing CDR3 end, 3 residues past where the read stops, is filled in from the germline J gene. CDR1 is SGHVS and CDR2 is FQNEAQ in the germline V gene. J lost 5 bases, V lost 3 bases, and 6 bases had no gene match. CDR3 size: 15 residues.